What follows describes a single TCR beta chain. Its antigen is still unknown. These data belong to a study of T cell repertoires in cytomegalovirus infection. The CDR3 covers 13 residues. Trimming removed 5 bases at V and 5 bases at J, with 14 bases between. The germline V gene has CDR1 SGHKS and CDR2 YYEKEE (reference sequence). TCRdb used MiXCR to reprocess the reads, holding one entry per CDR3 protein. The profile shows 800,000 to 950,000 distinct CDR3 sequences, around a third of them singletons. The V and J genes are TRBV5-5 and TRBJ2-7; a weak D match, TRBD1 (6 bases). The source of this sequence is a human donor in good health (CMV status not recorded). Some clones in this sample may be carry-over from other donors' samples. The material sequenced was cultured CD8+ T cells from PBMCs, taken from culture after CMV antigen stimulation. The CDR3 sequence: CASRSPQGNEQYF. The CDR3 bases are TGTGCCAGCAGATCACCTCAGGGGAACGAGCAGTACTTC. The complete variable domain, with remaining parts taken from reference TRBV5-5 and TRBJ2-7, reads DAGVTQSPTHLIKTRGQQVTLRCSPISGHKSVSWYQQVLGQGPQFIFQYYEKEERGRGNFPDRFSARQFPNYSSELNVNALLLGDSALYLCASRSPQGNEQYFGPGTRLTVT.